A selection of T cell receptor beta chains follows, all from one sample in a study of T cells in Graves' hyperthyroidism and ophthalmopathy. TCRdb itself ran the multiplex PCR reads through MiXCR, one entry per CDR3 protein. The sample lists about 300,000 distinct CDR3 sequences; roughly 18% were seen once. What was sequenced was blood. The receptor set was obtained from a man aged 45 to 65 with Graves' ophthalmopathy. Both conserved end residues are part of each CDR3. A D gene is named only where the DNA matches it firmly. The size field is filled for only some rows; it gives once, few, many or a size class.

>NA|TRBJ2-7|TRBV5-4|NA
TGTGCCAGCAGCTTAGCCGGGGGTCCCTACAATGAGCAGTACTTC
CASSLAGGPYNEQYF
>TRBD1|TRBJ2-5|TRBV20-1|NA
TGCAGTCCCCGATCAGGGGGCATCGAGACCCAGTACTTC
CSPRSGGIETQYF
>NA|TRBJ2-3|TRBV20-1|few
TGCAGTGCTAGAATCTATGCAGATACGCAGTATTTT
CSARIYADTQYF
>TRBD1|TRBJ1-1|TRBV5-4|NA
TGTGCCAGCAGCTTGGCCGCAGGGGGAACTATCTTGAATACTGAAGCTTTCTTT
CASSLAAGGTILNTEAFF
>TRBD2|TRBJ2-2|TRBV3-1|few
TGTGCCAGCAGCCCGAAGACTAGCGGGAGGGGGAGCACCGGGGAGCTGTTTTTT
CASSPKTSGRGSTGELFF
>NA|TRBJ2-1|TRBV9|NA
TGTGCCAGCAGCGTTCTAGGGGGGGGTTACAATGAGCAGTTCTTC
CASSVLGGGYNEQFF
>NA|TRBJ2-7|TRBV5-1|NA
TGCGCCAGCGGGGACTCGTACTACGAGCAGTACTTC
CASGDSYYEQYF
>NA|TRBJ2-1|TRBV5-1|few
TGCGCCAGCCACCAATCGGGCTCCCGGGGGTTCTATGAGCAGTTCTTC
CASHQSGSRGFYEQFF
>NA|TRBJ1-1|TRBV29-1|many
TGCAGCGTTGACAGGGTCAACACTGAAGCTTTCTTT
CSVDRVNTEAFF
>NA|TRBJ2-1|TRBV14|NA
TGTGCCAGCAGCCAAGTGATGGCGGAGCAGTTCTTC
CASSQVMAEQFF
>TRBD2|TRBJ2-3|TRBV29-1|NA
TGCAGCGTTGGGACTAGCGGGAGAGATACGCAGTATTTT
CSVGTSGRDTQYF
>NA|TRBJ1-1|TRBV2|many
TGTGCCAGCAGTGGGTACCTGGAGGACACTGAAGCTTTCTTT
CASSGYLEDTEAFF
>NA|TRBJ2-7|TRBV20-1|many
TGCAGTGCTGTTAACAGGGTTGTGGGCTACGAGCAGTACTTC
CSAVNRVVGYEQYF
>NA|TRBJ1-2|TRBV20-1|few
TGCAGTGCTGCCTCGGGACCTCTTCCTGGCTACACCTTC
CSAASGPLPGYTF
>NA|TRBJ2-3|TRBV30|many
TGTGCCTGGAGTTTCGCAGATACGCAGTATTTT
CAWSFADTQYF
>TRBD2|TRBJ2-1|TRBV18|many
TGTGCCAGCTCGTCTAGCGGGAGGGCCGATGAGCAGTTCTTC
CASSSSGRADEQFF
>TRBD1|TRBJ2-7|TRBV30|few
TGTGCCTGGAGTGGAAACGACCCGGGACAGGGTTTACAGCAGTACTTC
CAWSGNDPGQGLQQYF
>NA|TRBJ2-2|TRBV12-3/TRBV12-4|few
TGTGCCAGCAGTTTTGGGGGGTCTGACGGGGAGCTGTTTTTT
CASSFGGSDGELFF
>NA|TRBJ2-7|TRBV3-1|many
TGTGCCAGCAGCCAAGGGCGACGAACGGGCGAGCAGTACTTC
CASSQGRRTGEQYF
>NA|TRBJ2-1|TRBV7-9|NA
TGTGCCAGCAGCTTTGCGGGAAAAGGCAATGAGCAGTTCTTC
CASSFAGKGNEQFF
>NA|TRBJ1-2|TRBV6-1|few
TGTGCCAGCAGTCCTGACGGGATATATGGCTACACCTTC
CASSPDGIYGYTF
>NA|TRBJ2-7|TRBV7-2|NA
TGTGCCAGCAGCTCCAATCCCTCCTACGAGCAGTACTTC
CASSSNPSYEQYF
>TRBD2|TRBJ2-4|TRBV6-2/TRBV6-3|NA
TGTGCCAGCAGAATAGCGGGAGTCGTTACCAAAAACATTCAGTACTTC
CASRIAGVVTKNIQYF
>TRBD1|TRBJ1-4|TRBV11-2|NA
TGTGCCAGCAGCTTAGGGGACAGGGTTGCAACTAATGAAAAACTGTTTTTT
CASSLGDRVATNEKLFF
>TRBD1|TRBJ1-2|TRBV27|NA
TGTGCCAGCAGTGTACAGGGGGCGCGAGGCTACACCTTC
CASSVQGARGYTF
>TRBD1|TRBJ2-7|TRBV7-9|many
TGTGCCAGCAGCTCGGGTCGGACAGGCCGGCCGGGGTACGAGCAGTACTTC
CASSSGRTGRPGYEQYF
>NA|TRBJ2-1|TRBV6-2/TRBV6-3|many
TGTGCCAGCAGTTATAACCAACGGGAGTCTGACTACAATGAGCAGTTCTTC
CASSYNQRESDYNEQFF
>NA|TRBJ2-1|TRBV24-1|NA
TGTGCCACCAGTCTAGGAGGCCACAATGAGCAGTTCTTC
CATSLGGHNEQFF
>NA|TRBJ2-5|TRBV5-1|few
TGCGCCAAAGGAAGGCCCCTGAGGGTCGGGGAGACCCAGTACTTC
CAKGRPLRVGETQYF
>TRBD1|TRBJ2-3|TRBV9|few
TGTGCCAGCAGCGTAGCCGGGACAGGGGGACCCACAGATACGCAGTATTTT
CASSVAGTGGPTDTQYF
>NA|TRBJ1-5|TRBV10-3|many
TGTGCCATCAGTGAGGACAGTAATCAGCCCCAGCATTTT
CAISEDSNQPQHF
>TRBD2|TRBJ2-1|TRBV19|few
TGTGCCAGTAGCAAAGGGACTAGCGGGAGTACCTACAATGAGCAGTTCTTC
CASSKGTSGSTYNEQFF